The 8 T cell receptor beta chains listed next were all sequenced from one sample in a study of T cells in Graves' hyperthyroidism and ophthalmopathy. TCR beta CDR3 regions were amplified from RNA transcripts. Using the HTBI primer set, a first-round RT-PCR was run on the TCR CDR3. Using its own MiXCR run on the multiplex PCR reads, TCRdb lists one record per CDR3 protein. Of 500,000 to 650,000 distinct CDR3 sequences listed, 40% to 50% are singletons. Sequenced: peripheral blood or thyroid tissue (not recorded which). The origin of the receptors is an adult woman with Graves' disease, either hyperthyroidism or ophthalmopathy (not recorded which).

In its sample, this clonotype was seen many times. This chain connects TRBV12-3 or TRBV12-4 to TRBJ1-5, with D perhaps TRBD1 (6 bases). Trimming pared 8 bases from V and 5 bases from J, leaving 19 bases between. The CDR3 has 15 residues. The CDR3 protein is CASSSGLHRDQPQHF. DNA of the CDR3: TGTGCCAGCTCTTCGGGGCTCCACAGGGATCAGCCCCAGCATTTT.

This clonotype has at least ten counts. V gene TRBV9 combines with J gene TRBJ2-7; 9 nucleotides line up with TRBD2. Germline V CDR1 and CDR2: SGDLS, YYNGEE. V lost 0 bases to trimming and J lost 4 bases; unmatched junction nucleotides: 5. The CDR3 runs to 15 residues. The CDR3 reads CASSVGGSGSYEQYF. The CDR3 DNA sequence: TGTGCCAGCAGCGTAGGGGGTAGCGGGAGTTACGAGCAGTACTTC.

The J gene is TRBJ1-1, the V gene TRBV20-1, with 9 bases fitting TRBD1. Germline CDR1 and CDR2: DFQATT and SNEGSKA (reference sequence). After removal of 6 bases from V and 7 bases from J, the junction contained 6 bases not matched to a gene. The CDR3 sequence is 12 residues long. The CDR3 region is CSAGTGIGEAFF. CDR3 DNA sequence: TGCAGTGCAGGGACAGGGATCGGTGAAGCTTTCTTT.

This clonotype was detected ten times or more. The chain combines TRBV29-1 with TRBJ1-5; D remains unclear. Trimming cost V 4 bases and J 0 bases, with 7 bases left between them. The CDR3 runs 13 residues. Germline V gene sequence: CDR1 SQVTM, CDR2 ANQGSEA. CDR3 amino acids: CSVGEYSNQPQHF. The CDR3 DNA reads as TGCAGCGTTGGAGAATATAGCAATCAGCCCCAGCATTTT.

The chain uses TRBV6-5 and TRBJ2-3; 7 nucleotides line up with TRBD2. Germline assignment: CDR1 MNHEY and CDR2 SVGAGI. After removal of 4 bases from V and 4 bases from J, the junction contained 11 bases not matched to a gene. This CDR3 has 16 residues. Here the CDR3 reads CASSFPVRGRSDTQYF. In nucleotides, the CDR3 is TGTGCCAGCAGTTTCCCTGTGCGCGGGAGATCAGATACGCAGTATTTT.

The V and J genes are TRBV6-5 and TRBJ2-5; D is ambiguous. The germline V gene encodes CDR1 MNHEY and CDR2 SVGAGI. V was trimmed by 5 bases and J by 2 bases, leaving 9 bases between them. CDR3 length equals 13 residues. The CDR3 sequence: CASSLQRQETQYF. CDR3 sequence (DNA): TGTGCCAGCAGTCTACAGAGACAAGAGACCCAGTACTTC.

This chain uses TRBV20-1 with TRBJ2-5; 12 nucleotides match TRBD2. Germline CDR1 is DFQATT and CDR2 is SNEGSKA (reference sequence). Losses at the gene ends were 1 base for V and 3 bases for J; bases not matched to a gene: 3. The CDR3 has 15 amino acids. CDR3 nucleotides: TGCAGTGCTAGAGGACTAGCGGGAGTTGAAGAGACCCAGTACTTC. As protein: CSARGLAGVEETQYF.

CDR3 region: CSARDRTSWQETQYF. CDR3 nucleotides: TGCAGTGCTAGAGATCGGACTAGTTGGCAAGAGACCCAGTACTTC. The chain links TRBV20-1 to TRBJ2-5; 7 bases align to TRBD2. Germline CDR1 DFQATT, CDR2 SNEGSKA (reference sequence). The CDR3 is 15 residues long. With 0 bases clipped from V and 2 bases from J, the junction kept 6 bases outside the gene matches.